Listed here are 10 T cell receptor beta chains from one sample, sequenced in a study of shared clonotypes between healthy human individuals. TCRdb keeps only in-frame clones here, not all; method: immunoSEQ multiplex PCR. This sample has some 2,000,000 clones, with roughly 94% found just once. The material sequenced was naive CD4+ T cells sorted from blood. Regarding subset: CD45RA+ positively selected. The receptors were sampled from a young man in good health.

This chain connects TRBV9 to TRBJ2-7, with 11 bases aligning to TRBD2. This CDR3 comprises 15 residues. Germline V lookup: CDR1 SGDLS, CDR2 YYNGEE. Trimming took 1 base from V and 5 from J; bases not matched to a gene: 5. CDR3 in amino acids: CASSVRSGGADEQYF. DNA for the CDR3: TGTGCCAGCAGCGTACGTAGCGGGGGGGCGGACGAGCAGTACTTC. Combining the CDR3 with reference TRBV9 and TRBJ2-7 gives the whole variable domain DSGVTQTPKHLITATGQRVTLRCSPRSGDLSVYWYQQSLDQGLQFLIQYYNGEERAKGNILERFSAQQFPDLHSELNLSSLELGDSALYFCASSVRSGGADEQYFGPGTRLTVT.

The CDR3 coding sequence is TGTGCCACTAGAGGTTTCTCGGATACGCAGTATTTT. Translating gives CATRGFSDTQYF. The chain carries TRBV5-8 and TRBJ2-3; D gene unclear. V lost 9 bases and J 6 bases, leaving 14 bases between the germline ends. The CDR3 consists of 12 residues. Germline V lookup: CDR1 SGHTS, CDR2 YDEGEE.

This chain joins TRBV12-5 and TRBJ2-7, with D possibly being TRBD1 (6 bases). The CDR3 totals 14 residues. Trimming stripped 7 bases from V and 0 bases from J, with 13 bases between. Per germline, CDR1 LGHNT and CDR2 FRNRAP. CDR3 in DNA: TGTGCTAGTGTCGAACCGGGACACTCCTACGAGCAGTACTTC. This gives the protein CASVEPGHSYEQYF.

In regard to this clone: One end of the junction fails to match germline, which may point to a read error. This chain links TRBV7-2 with TRBJ2-4; 9 bases are shared with TRBD2. This CDR3 has 19 amino acids. Germline-derived CDR1 and CDR2 are SGHTA and FQGNSA. CDR3 in DNA: TGTGCCAGCAGCTTAGGGGCTCGAATAGCGGGAGTAACAAAAAACGTTCAGTACTTC. It specifies CASSLGARIAGVTKNVQYF.

This clone was observed a single time. The chain uses TRBV6-1 and TRBJ1-2; tentative D call: TRBD1 (5 bases). The V end was cut by 6 bases, the J end by 12 bases, with 20 bases between. This CDR3 region has 13 residues. The germline CDR1 and CDR2 sequences are MNHNS and SASEGT. The CDR3 DNA reads TGTGCCAGCAGAGCTGGGACGGCCTTCCAGGACACCTTC. This gives the protein CASRAGTAFQDTF.

Details on this clone: Other nucleotide sequences in the sample specify the same CDR3. This chain links TRBV5-1 with TRBJ2-7; 8 nucleotides line up with TRBD1. The trim removed 0 bases at V and 4 bases at J, leaving 3 bases unmatched. The CDR3 runs to 14 residues. The germline V gene encodes CDR1 SGHRS and CDR2 YFSETQ. The CDR3 DNA sequence: TGCGCCAGCAGCTTGGGACAGGGGAGGTACGAGCAGTACTTC. Protein sequence: CASSLGQGRYEQYF.

This sequence joins TRBV2 and TRBJ2-2, with D unclear. The length of the CDR3 is 11 residues. Germline loops: CDR1 SNHLY, CDR2 FYNNEI. V gave up 5 bases and J gave up 4 bases, with 2 bases separating them. The CDR3 sequence: CASSSTGELFF. The CDR3 DNA reads as TGTGCCAGCAGTTCCACCGGGGAGCTGTTTTTT. The variable domain in full, completed from reference TRBV2 and TRBJ2-2, reads EPEVTQTPSHQVTQMGQEVILRCVPISNHLYFYWYRQILGQKVEFLVSFYNNEISEKSEIFDDQFSVERPDGSNFTLKIRSTKLEDSAMYFCASSSTGELFFGEGSRLTVL.

This clone was observed a single time. V and J are TRBV5-4 and TRBJ2-7; D gene ambiguous. Trimming stripped 0 bases from V and 8 bases from J, with 9 bases between. This CDR3 comprises 12 residues. Germline lookup yields CDR1 SGHNT and CDR2 YYREEE (reference sequence). The CDR3: CASSLEGIQQYF. CDR3 sequence (DNA): TGTGCCAGCAGCTTGGAGGGTATTCAGCAGTACTTC.

The rearrangement uses TRBV6-5 and TRBJ1-4; a weak D match, TRBD1 (5 bases). This CDR3 spans 15 amino acids. Germline V CDR1 and CDR2: MNHEY, SVGAGI. V shed 3 bases and J shed 3 bases, with 11 bases lying between them. The chain's CDR3 is CASSYRDPSNEKLFF. CDR3 nucleotide sequence: TGTGCCAGCAGTTATCGGGACCCTTCTAATGAAAAACTGTTTTTT.

This chain connects TRBV2 to TRBJ2-2; 8 bases match TRBD1. V lost 2 bases to trimming and J lost 2 bases; unmatched junction nucleotides: 4. Per the germline V gene, CDR1 is SNHLY and CDR2 is FYNNEI. The CDR3 covers 16 residues. Written as DNA, the CDR3 is TGTGCCAGCAGTGAAAAAGGGACAGGAAACACCGGGGAGCTGTTTTTT. This encodes CASSEKGTGNTGELFF.